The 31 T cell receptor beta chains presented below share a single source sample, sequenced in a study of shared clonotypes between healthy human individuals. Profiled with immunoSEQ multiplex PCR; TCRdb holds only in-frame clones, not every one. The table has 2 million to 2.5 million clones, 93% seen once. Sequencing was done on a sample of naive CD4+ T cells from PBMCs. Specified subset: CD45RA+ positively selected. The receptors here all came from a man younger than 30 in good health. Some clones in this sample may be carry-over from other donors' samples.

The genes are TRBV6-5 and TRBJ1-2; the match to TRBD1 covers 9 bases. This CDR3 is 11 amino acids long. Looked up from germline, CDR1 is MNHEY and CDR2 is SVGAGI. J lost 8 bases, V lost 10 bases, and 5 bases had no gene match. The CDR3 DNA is TGTGCCACCGGGGACAGGGAAGGCTACACCTTC. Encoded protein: CATGDREGYTF.

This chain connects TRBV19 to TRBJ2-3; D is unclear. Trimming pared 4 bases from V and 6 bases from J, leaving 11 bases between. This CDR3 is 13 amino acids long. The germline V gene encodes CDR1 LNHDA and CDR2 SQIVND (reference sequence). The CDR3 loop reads CASSRGFGDTQYF. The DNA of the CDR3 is TGTGCCAGTAGTAGGGGATTTGGGGATACGCAGTATTTT.

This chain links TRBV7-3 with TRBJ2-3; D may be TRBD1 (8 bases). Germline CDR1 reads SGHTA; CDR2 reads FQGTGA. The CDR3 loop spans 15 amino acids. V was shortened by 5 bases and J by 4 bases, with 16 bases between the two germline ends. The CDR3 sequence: CASSTQQGGADTQYF. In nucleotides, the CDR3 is TGTGCCAGCAGCACCCAACAGGGGGGGGCAGATACGCAGTATTTT.

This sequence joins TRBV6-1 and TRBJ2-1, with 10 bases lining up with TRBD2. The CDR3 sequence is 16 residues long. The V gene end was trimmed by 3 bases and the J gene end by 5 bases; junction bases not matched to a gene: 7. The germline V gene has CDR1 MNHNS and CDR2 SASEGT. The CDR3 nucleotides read TGTGCCAGCAGTGATAATAAACTAGCGGGGAACAATGAGCAGTTCTTC. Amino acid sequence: CASSDNKLAGNNEQFF.

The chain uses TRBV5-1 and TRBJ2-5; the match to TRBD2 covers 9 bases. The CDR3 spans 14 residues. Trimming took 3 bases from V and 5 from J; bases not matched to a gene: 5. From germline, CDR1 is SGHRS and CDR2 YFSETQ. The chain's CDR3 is CASSSIAGVETQYF. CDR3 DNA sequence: TGCGCCAGCAGCTCGATAGCGGGAGTGGAGACCCAGTACTTC. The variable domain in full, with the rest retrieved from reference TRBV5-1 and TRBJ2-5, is KAGVTQTPRYLIKTRGQQVTLSCSPISGHRSVSWYQQTPGQGLQFLFEYFSETQRNKGNFPGRFSGRQFSNSRSEMNVSTLELGDSALYLCASSSIAGVETQYFGPGTRLLVL.

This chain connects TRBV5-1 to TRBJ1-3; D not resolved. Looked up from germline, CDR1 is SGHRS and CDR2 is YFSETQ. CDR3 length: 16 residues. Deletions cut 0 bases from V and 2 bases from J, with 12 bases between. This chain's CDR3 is CASSLAPHAAGNTIYF. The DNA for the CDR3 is TGCGCCAGCAGCTTGGCCCCCCACGCGGCTGGAAACACCATATATTTT.

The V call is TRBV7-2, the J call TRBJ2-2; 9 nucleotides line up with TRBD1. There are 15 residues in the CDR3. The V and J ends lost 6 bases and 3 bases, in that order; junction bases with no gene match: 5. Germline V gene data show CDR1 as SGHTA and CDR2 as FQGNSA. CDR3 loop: CASRPDRGYTGELFF. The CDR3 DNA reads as TGTGCCAGCAGACCTGACAGGGGGTACACCGGGGAGCTGTTTTTT.

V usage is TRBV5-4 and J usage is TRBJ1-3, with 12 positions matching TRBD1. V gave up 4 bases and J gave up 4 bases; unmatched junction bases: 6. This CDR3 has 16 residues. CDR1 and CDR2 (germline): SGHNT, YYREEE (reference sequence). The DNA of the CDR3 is TGTGCCAGCAGCGCGGGACAGGGGGCGTCGGGAAACACCATATATTTT. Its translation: CASSAGQGASGNTIYF. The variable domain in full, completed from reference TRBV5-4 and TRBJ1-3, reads ETGVTQSPTHLIKTRGQQVTLRCSSQSGHNTVSWYQQALGQGPQFIFQYYREEENGRGNFPPRFSGLQFPNYSSELNVNALELDDSALYLCASSAGQGASGNTIYFGEGSWLTVV.

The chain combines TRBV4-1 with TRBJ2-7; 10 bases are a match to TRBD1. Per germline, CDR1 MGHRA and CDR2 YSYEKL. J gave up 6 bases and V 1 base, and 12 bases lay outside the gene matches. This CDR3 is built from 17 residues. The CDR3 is CASSQVRILTGGIEQYF. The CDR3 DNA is TGCGCCAGCAGCCAAGTTCGGATTCTGACAGGGGGCATCGAGCAGTACTTC.

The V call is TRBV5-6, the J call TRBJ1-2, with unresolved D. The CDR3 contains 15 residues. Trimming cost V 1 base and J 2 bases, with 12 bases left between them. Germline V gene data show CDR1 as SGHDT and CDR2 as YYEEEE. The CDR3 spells CASSLLRELNYGYTF. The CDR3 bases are TGTGCCAGCAGCTTGCTCCGGGAATTAAACTATGGCTACACCTTC.

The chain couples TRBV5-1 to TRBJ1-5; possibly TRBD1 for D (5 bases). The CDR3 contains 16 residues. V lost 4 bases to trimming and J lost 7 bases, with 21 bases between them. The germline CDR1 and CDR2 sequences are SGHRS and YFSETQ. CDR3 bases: TGCGCCAGCAGCATCTTCCCGGGACGGGGAGAACAGCCCCAGCATTTT. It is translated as CASSIFPGRGEQPQHF.

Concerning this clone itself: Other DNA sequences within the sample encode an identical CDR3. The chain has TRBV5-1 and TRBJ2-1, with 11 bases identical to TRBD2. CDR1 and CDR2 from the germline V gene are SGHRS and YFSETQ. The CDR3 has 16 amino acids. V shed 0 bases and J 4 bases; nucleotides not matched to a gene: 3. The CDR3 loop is CASSLVTSGGYNEQFF. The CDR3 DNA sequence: TGCGCCAGCAGCTTGGTCACTAGCGGGGGATACAATGAGCAGTTCTTC. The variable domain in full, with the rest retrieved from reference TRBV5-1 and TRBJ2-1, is KAGVTQTPRYLIKTRGQQVTLSCSPISGHRSVSWYQQTPGQGLQFLFEYFSETQRNKGNFPGRFSGRQFSNSRSEMNVSTLELGDSALYLCASSLVTSGGYNEQFFGPGTRLTVL.

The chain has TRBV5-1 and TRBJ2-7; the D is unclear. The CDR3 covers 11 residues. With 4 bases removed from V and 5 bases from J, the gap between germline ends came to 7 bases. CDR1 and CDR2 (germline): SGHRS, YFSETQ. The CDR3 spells CASSLFNEQYF. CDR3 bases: TGCGCCAGCAGCCTGTTCAACGAGCAGTACTTC.

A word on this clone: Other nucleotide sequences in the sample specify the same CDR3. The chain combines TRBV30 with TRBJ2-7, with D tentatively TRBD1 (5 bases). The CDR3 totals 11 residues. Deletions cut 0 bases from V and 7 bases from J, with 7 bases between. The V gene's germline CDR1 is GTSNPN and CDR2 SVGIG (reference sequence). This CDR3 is CAWSVGVEQYF. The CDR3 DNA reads TGTGCCTGGAGTGTAGGGGTTGAGCAGTACTTC.

CDR3 protein: CASSQGSLAGGQETQYF. The CDR3 DNA sequence: TGCGCCAGCAGCCAAGGTTCACTAGCGGGAGGCCAAGAGACCCAGTACTTC. This rearrangement joins TRBV4-1 to TRBJ2-5; 12 positions agree with TRBD2. Germline V CDR1 and CDR2: MGHRA, YSYEKL. V trimming: 1 base; J trimming: 1 base; junction bases outside the gene matches: 4. The CDR3 contains 17 residues.

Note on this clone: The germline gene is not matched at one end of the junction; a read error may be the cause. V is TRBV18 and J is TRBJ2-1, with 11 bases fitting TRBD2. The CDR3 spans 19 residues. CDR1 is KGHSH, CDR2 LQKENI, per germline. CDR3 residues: CANSPYTSGSSGSYNEQFF. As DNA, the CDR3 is TGTGCCAACTCACCATATACTAGCGGGAGCTCAGGATCCTACAATGAGCAGTTCTTC.

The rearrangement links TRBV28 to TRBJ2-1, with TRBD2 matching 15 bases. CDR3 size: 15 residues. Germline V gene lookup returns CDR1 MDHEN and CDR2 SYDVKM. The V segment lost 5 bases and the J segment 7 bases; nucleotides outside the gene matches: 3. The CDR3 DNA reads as TGTGCCAGCAGTCCGGGGACTAGCGGGAGGAATGAGCAGTTCTTC. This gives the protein CASSPGTSGRNEQFF.

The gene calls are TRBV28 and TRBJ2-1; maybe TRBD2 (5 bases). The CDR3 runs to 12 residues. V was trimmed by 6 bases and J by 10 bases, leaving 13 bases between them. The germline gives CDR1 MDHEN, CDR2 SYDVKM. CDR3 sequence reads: CASSLRLTEQFF. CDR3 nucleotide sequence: TGTGCCAGCAGCCTAAGACTAACCGAGCAGTTCTTC.

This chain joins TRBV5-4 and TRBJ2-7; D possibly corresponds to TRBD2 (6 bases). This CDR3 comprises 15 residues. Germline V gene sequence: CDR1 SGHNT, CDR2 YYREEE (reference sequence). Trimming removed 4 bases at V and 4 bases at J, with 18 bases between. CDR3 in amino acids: CASSPRWEARYEQYF. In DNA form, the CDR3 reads TGTGCCAGCAGCCCACGGTGGGAGGCGCGATACGAGCAGTACTTC.

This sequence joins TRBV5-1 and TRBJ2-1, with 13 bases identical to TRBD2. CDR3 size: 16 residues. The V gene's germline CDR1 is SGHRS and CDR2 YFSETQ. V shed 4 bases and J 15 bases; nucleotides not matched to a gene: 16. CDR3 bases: TGCGCCAGCAGCCAGGCCGGGACTAGCGGGAAATGGGTGCTGTTCTTC. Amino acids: CASSQAGTSGKWVLFF.

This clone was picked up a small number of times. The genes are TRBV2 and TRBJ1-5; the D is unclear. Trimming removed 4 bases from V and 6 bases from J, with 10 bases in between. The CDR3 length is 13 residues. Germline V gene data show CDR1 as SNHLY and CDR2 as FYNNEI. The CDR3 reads CASSVGEGQPQHF. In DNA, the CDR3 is TGTGCCAGCAGTGTAGGAGAGGGTCAGCCCCAGCATTTT.

In DNA, the CDR3 is TGTGCCAGCAGTGGGATGAGGAGGGGTGCGCCCCAGCATTTT. It specifies CASSGMRRGAPQHF. The rearrangement joins TRBV6-1 to TRBJ1-5, with a possible D match to TRBD1 (5 bases). The CDR3 is made up of 14 amino acids. The germline gives CDR1 MNHNS, CDR2 SASEGT. The ends were cut back, 4 bases at V and 9 bases at J, with 16 bases in the middle.

CDR3 nucleotides: TGTGCCAGCAGCTTACGGAGCCAGGGCACAGATACGCAGTATTTT. Encoded protein: CASSLRSQGTDTQYF. The rearrangement uses TRBV7-2 and TRBJ2-3, with D hard to call. The CDR3 is 15 residues long. Per the germline V gene, CDR1 is SGHTA and CDR2 is FQGNSA. V was trimmed by 2 bases and J by 1 base, leaving 10 bases between them. The complete variable domain, with remaining parts taken from reference TRBV7-2 and TRBJ2-3, reads GAGVSQSPSNKVTEKGKDVELRCDPISGHTALYWYRQSLGQGLEFLIYFQGNSAPDKSGLPSDRFSAERTGGSVSTLTIQRTQQEDSAVYLCASSLRSQGTDTQYFGPGTRLTVL.

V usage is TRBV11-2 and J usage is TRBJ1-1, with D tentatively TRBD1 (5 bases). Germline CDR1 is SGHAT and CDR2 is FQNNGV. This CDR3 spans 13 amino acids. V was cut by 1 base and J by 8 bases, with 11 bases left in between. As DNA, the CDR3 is TGTGCCAGCAGCTTAGCTAGGGGATCCGAAGCTTTCTTT. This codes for CASSLARGSEAFF.

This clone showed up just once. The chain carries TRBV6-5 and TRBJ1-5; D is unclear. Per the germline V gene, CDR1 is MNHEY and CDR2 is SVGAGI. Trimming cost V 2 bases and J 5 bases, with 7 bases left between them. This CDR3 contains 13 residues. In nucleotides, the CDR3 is TGTGCCAGCAGTTACGACCGGTATCAGCCCCAGCATTTT. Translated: CASSYDRYQPQHF.

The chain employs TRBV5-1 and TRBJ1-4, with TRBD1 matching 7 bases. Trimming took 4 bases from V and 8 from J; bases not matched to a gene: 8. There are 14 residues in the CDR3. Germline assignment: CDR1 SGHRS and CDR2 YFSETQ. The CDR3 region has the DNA TGCGCCAGCAGCCCCGGCACAGGGGTCGAAAAACTGTTTTTT. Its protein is CASSPGTGVEKLFF.

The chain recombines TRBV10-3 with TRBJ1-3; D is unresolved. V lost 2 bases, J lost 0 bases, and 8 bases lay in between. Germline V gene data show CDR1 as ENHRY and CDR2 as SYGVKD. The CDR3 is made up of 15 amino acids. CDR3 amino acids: CAISEPLNSGNTIYF. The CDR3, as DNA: TGTGCCATCAGTGAGCCCCTCAACTCTGGAAACACCATATATTTT.

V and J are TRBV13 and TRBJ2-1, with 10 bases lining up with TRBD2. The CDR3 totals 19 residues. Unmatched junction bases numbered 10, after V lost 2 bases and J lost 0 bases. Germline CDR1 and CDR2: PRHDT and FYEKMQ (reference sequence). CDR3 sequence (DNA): TGTGCCAGCAGCTTACGACTAGCGGGTTTGCGCAACTCCTACAATGAGCAGTTCTTC. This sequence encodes CASSLRLAGLRNSYNEQFF.

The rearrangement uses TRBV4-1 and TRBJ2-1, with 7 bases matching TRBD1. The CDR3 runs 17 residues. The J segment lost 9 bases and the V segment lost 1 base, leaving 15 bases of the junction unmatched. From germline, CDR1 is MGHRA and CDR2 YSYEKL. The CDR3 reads CASSQGTGQTPRGEQFF. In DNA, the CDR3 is TGCGCCAGCAGCCAAGGAACGGGACAGACTCCTCGTGGTGAGCAGTTCTTC.

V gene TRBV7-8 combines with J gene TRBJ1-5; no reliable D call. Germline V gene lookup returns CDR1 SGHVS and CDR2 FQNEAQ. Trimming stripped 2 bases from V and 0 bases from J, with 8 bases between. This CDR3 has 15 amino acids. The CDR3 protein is CASSLTSSSNQPQHF. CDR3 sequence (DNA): TGTGCCAGCAGCTTAACCTCATCTAGCAATCAGCCCCAGCATTTT.

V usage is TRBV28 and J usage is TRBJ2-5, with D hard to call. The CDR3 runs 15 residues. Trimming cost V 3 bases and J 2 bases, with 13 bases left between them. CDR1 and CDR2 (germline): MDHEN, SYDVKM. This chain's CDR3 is CASSFPARGQETQYF. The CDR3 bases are TGTGCCAGCAGTTTCCCGGCACGAGGACAAGAGACCCAGTACTTC.